What follows are 29 T cell receptor beta chains derived from one specimen sequenced in a study of early T cells in non-severe SARS-CoV-2 infection. Each CDR3 protein gets one entry after TCRdb re-called the 5' RACE reads with MiXCR. This sample yields some 66,000 distinct CDR3 sequences, of which 8% to 9.5% are seen a single time; approximately 3% belongs to the top ten. Sequences were obtained from whole blood. These receptor sequences come from an adult who was a healthcare worker with PCR-confirmed SARS-CoV-2 infection or an uninfected control (not recorded which).

The chain uses TRBV6-6 and TRBJ2-7; 10 nucleotides match TRBD2. V shed 6 bases, J shed 5 bases, and the junction held 4 bases outside the gene matches. The CDR3 totals 13 residues. The germline V gene has CDR1 MNHNY and CDR2 SVGAGI (reference sequence). CDR3 protein: CASRASGSHEQYF. Written as DNA, the CDR3 is TGTGCCAGCAGGGCTAGCGGGAGCCACGAGCAGTACTTC.

The CDR3 reads CASSLDAGLREKFF. The CDR3 DNA reads TGTGCCAGCAGCTTGGACGCGGGACTCCGAGAAAAGTTCTTC. The chain uses TRBV5-6 and TRBJ2-1; possible D gene TRBD2, 6 bases. CDR3 length: 14 amino acids. With 0 bases removed from V and 14 bases from J, the gap between germline ends came to 18 bases. The germline CDR1 and CDR2 sequences are SGHDT and YYEEEE.

This clonotype was seen repeatedly, ten times or more. CDR3 protein: CASSFSGQYGYTF. The CDR3, as DNA: TGTGCCAGTAGTTTTTCGGGACAATATGGCTACACCTTC. The chain recombines TRBV19 with TRBJ1-2; D may be TRBD1 (6 bases). From germline, CDR1 is LNHDA and CDR2 SQIVND (reference sequence). V shed 5 bases and J shed 5 bases, with 12 bases lying between them. This CDR3 has 13 residues.

This clonotype was observed a few times. No DNA is shown, since the ends of the CDR3 on it are uncertain; the CDR3 is the one TCRdb lists. The gene calls are TRBV12-2 and TRBJ1-6. TRBV12-2 is flagged as a pseudogene. The CDR3 has 17 residues if both end residues are counted. CDR3 residues: CASRPRCWWGGGSPLHF.

The chain is built from TRBV3-1 and TRBJ2-1, with 12 bases identical to TRBD2. The germline CDR1 and CDR2 sequences are LGHDT and YNNKEL (reference sequence). CDR3 length equals 17 residues. With V trimmed by 1 base and J by 13 bases, 14 bases remained unmatched. The CDR3 DNA reads as TGTGCCAGCAGCCAAGCTTTGCTAGCGGGAGGGTCAGTCGGTCAGTTCTTC. It is translated as CASSQALLAGGSVGQFF.

This clonotype came up many times. This chain links TRBV5-1 with TRBJ1-1, with TRBD1 identical over 9 bases. Trimming took 1 base from V and 4 from J; bases not matched to a gene: 2. The CDR3 loop spans 14 amino acids. Germline V CDR1 and CDR2: SGHRS, YFSETQ. The CDR3 DNA follows: TGCGCCAGCAGCTTGTCGGGACAGGGCACTGAAGCTTTCTTT. This translates into CASSLSGQGTEAFF.

This clonotype has only a few counts. The chain links TRBV25-1 to TRBJ2-7; TRBD1 agrees at 7 bases. The germline V gene encodes CDR1 MGHDK and CDR2 SYGVNS. This CDR3 is built from 14 residues. The J segment lost 2 bases and the V segment lost 6 bases, leaving 7 bases of the junction unmatched. The CDR3 reads CASSTGARAYEQYF. The CDR3 coding sequence is TGTGCCAGCAGCACAGGGGCGCGCGCCTACGAGCAGTACTTC.

This clonotype appeared many times. The chain recombines TRBV7-8 with TRBJ1-4; TRBD1 matches at 9 bases. Trimming removed 1 base from V and 8 bases from J; junction bases left unmatched: 11. CDR1 and CDR2 from the germline V gene are SGHVS and FQNEAQ. This CDR3 is 17 amino acids long. CDR3 residues: CASSLVPGQGRGEKLFF. The CDR3 nucleotides read TGTGCCAGCAGCTTAGTCCCGGGACAGGGACGAGGGGAAAAACTGTTTTTT.

The gene calls are TRBV5-1 and TRBJ1-1; D not certain. V was pared by 0 bases and J by 4 bases, with 13 bases between. The CDR3 is 15 residues long. CDR1 is SGHRS and CDR2 is YFSETQ in the germline V gene. CDR3 in DNA: TGCGCCAGCAGCTTGGAGGGCCCAAGCTCCACTGAAGCTTTCTTT. Its protein is CASSLEGPSSTEAFF.

The chain links TRBV12-3 or TRBV12-4 to TRBJ2-7, with D uncertain. With 5 bases removed from V and 5 bases from J, the gap between germline ends came to 10 bases. The CDR3 runs 12 residues. CDR3 sequence (DNA): TGTGCCAGCAGTCGGAATAACAACGAGCAGTACTTC. Its translation: CASSRNNNEQYF.

This chain uses TRBV7-2 with TRBJ1-4, with D unclear. The CDR3 has 12 amino acids. The germline CDR1 and CDR2 sequences are SGHTA and FQGNSA. V was clipped by 3 bases and J by 8 bases, with 7 bases between them. CDR3 sequence reads: CASSLRKEKLFF. The DNA for the CDR3 is TGTGCCAGCAGCTTGAGAAAGGAAAAACTGTTTTTT.

This rearrangement joins TRBV7-6 to TRBJ1-6, with TRBD1 identical over 10 bases. J lost 11 bases, V lost 5 bases, and 6 bases had no gene match. CDR1 is SGHVS and CDR2 is FNYEAQ in the germline V gene. The CDR3 sequence is 14 residues long. The CDR3 nucleotides are TGTGCCAGCAGCCCTAGGACAGGGGGGACACCCCTCCACTTT. It codes for CASSPRTGGTPLHF. Using reference TRBV7-6 and TRBJ1-6 for the parts outside the CDR3, the full variable domain is GAGVSQSPRYKVTKRGQDVALRCDPISGHVSLYWYRQALGQGPEFLTYFNYEAQQDKSGLPNDRFSAERPEGSISTLTIQRTEQRDSAMYRCASSPRTGGTPLHFGNGTRLTVT.

This clonotype was seen at least ten times. The chain uses TRBV29-1 and TRBJ1-1, with D uncertain. Trimming pared 4 bases from V and 0 bases from J, leaving 12 bases between. The CDR3 sequence is 14 residues long. Germline V lookup: CDR1 SQVTM, CDR2 ANQGSEA. CDR3 bases: TGCAGCGTTGGGGGAAAGGGAATGAACACTGAAGCTTTCTTT. This codes for CSVGGKGMNTEAFF.

This clonotype appeared a few times. This chain joins TRBV4-2 and TRBJ2-1; TRBD1 might be the D (5 bases). V shed 3 bases and J shed 0 bases, with 15 bases lying between them. The CDR3 runs 17 residues. Germline loops: CDR1 LGHNA, CDR2 YNFKEQ. The CDR3 DNA reads as TGTGCCAGCAGCCAGCACGTGAAGGACACCTCCTACAATGAGCAGTTCTTC. This translates into CASSQHVKDTSYNEQFF.

The DNA for the CDR3 is TGTGCCAGCAGCTTACCGATTTCGGGACAGGCGGACTACCCCCACGAGCAGTACTTC. This encodes CASSLPISGQADYPHEQYF. The rearrangement uses TRBV7-3 and TRBJ2-7; 8 nucleotides align to TRBD1. The germline gives CDR1 SGHTA, CDR2 FQGTGA. The CDR3 loop spans 19 amino acids. The V gene end was trimmed by 2 bases and the J gene end by 5 bases; junction bases not matched to a gene: 20. Complete variable domain (other parts from reference TRBV7-3 and TRBJ2-7): GAGVSQTPSNKVTEKGKYVELRCDPISGHTALYWYRQSLGQGPEFLIYFQGTGAADDSGLPNDRFFAVRPEGSVSTLKIQRTERGDSAVYLCASSLPISGQADYPHEQYFGPGTRLTVT.

The rearrangement joins TRBV15 to TRBJ2-7; tentative D call: TRBD1 (5 bases). Trimming pared 1 base from V and 2 bases from J, leaving 9 bases between. The CDR3 has 14 residues. Germline V gives CDR1 LNHNV, CDR2 YYDKDF (reference sequence). The CDR3 spells CATSRVKGPYEQYF. CDR3 coding DNA: TGTGCCACCAGCAGAGTGAAGGGGCCCTACGAGCAGTACTTC.

The rearrangement links TRBV20-1 to TRBJ1-4; 8 nucleotides match TRBD1. After removal of 6 bases from V and 7 bases from J, the junction contained 10 bases not matched to a gene. The germline V gene has CDR1 DFQATT and CDR2 SNEGSKA (reference sequence). There are 14 residues in the CDR3. This CDR3 reads CSADTRQGSEKLFF. For the CDR3, the DNA is TGCAGTGCAGACACGAGACAGGGGAGTGAAAAACTGTTTTTT.

In this sample, this clonotype turned up many times. The genes are TRBV20-1 and TRBJ2-7; 7 nucleotides line up with TRBD1. Germline assignment: CDR1 DFQATT and CDR2 SNEGSKA (reference sequence). The CDR3 spans 12 residues. The V segment lost 6 bases and the J segment 6 bases; nucleotides outside the gene matches: 8. The CDR3 DNA sequence: TGCAGTGCGCACTTAGACAGGGTCGAGCAGTACTTC. Amino acid sequence: CSAHLDRVEQYF.

The rearrangement joins TRBV29-1 to TRBJ2-7; TRBD2 agrees at 8 bases. Germline CDR1 SQVTM, CDR2 ANQGSEA. The CDR3 sequence is 14 residues long. Trimming removed 5 bases from V and 3 bases from J; junction bases left unmatched: 9. The CDR3 spells CSVRSGSPYYEQYF. The CDR3 nucleotides read TGCAGCGTTCGGAGCGGGAGCCCGTACTACGAGCAGTACTTC.

This clonotype has ten or more counts. The genes are TRBV7-3 and TRBJ2-3; TRBD2 might be the D (6 bases). CDR1 is SGHTA, CDR2 FQGTGA, per germline. This CDR3 region has 15 residues. V was pared by 4 bases and J by 2 bases, with 13 bases between. CDR3: CASSSPEGPTDTQYF. CDR3 nucleotide sequence: TGTGCCAGCAGCTCCCCGGAGGGACCCACAGATACGCAGTATTTT.

This chain connects TRBV27 to TRBJ1-1; tentatively, D is TRBD1 (5 bases). The CDR3 runs to 14 residues. V dropped 5 bases and J dropped 1 base, with 11 bases sitting between them. The V gene's germline CDR1 is MNHEY and CDR2 SMNVEV (reference sequence). DNA of the CDR3: TGTGCCAGCAGTATGGGACTTCCGAACACTGAAGCTTTCTTT. Its protein is CASSMGLPNTEAFF.

At least ten counts were recorded for this clonotype. The chain recombines TRBV10-3 with TRBJ2-1, with TRBD1 identical over 9 bases. The CDR3 length is 14 residues. With V trimmed by 4 bases and J by 5 bases, 3 bases remained unmatched. Germline V gene sequence: CDR1 ENHRY, CDR2 SYGVKD. CDR3 sequence reads: CAISGQGGNNEQFF. The CDR3 bases are TGTGCCATCAGTGGACAGGGGGGCAACAATGAGCAGTTCTTC.

This clonotype was detected many times. The chain couples TRBV2 to TRBJ2-3; the D gene is possibly TRBD1 (6 bases). This CDR3 comprises 17 residues. Germline V gene lookup returns CDR1 SNHLY and CDR2 FYNNEI. V was trimmed by 1 base and J by 0 bases, leaving 14 bases between them. The CDR3 DNA reads TGTGCCAGCAGTGAAGGGACAGCGGTAACTAGCACAGATACGCAGTATTTT. This encodes CASSEGTAVTSTDTQYF.

The V call is TRBV10-3, the J call TRBJ2-1; 7 positions match TRBD2. V shed 9 bases and J 7 bases; nucleotides not matched to a gene: 3. The CDR3 totals 11 residues. The germline CDR1 and CDR2 sequences are ENHRY and SYGVKD. CDR3 loop: CAIGGGNEQFF. As DNA, the CDR3 is TGTGCCATTGGCGGGGGTAATGAGCAGTTCTTC.

This clonotype was seen only a few times. This sequence joins TRBV5-1 and TRBJ2-7, with 7 bases fitting TRBD1. This CDR3 comprises 14 residues. In germline, CDR1 is SGHRS, CDR2 YFSETQ. Trimming took 1 base from V and 2 from J; bases not matched to a gene: 3. As DNA, the CDR3 is TGCGCCAGCAGCTTGTACAGGGGTACCTACGAGCAGTACTTC. It codes for CASSLYRGTYEQYF.

The table lists this clonotype with many counts. This sequence joins TRBV5-4 and TRBJ2-1, with 12 bases identical to TRBD2. This CDR3 spans 17 amino acids. Germline assignment: CDR1 SGHNT and CDR2 YYREEE (reference sequence). J gave up 2 bases and V 3 bases, and 6 bases lay outside the gene matches. The DNA of the CDR3 is TGTGCCAGCAGCTCACTAGCGGGGGGAGGGCCCTACAATGAGCAGTTCTTC. This encodes CASSSLAGGGPYNEQFF.

The V and J genes are TRBV27 and TRBJ2-2; D gene unclear. Germline V gene data show CDR1 as MNHEY and CDR2 as SMNVEV (reference sequence). V was cut by 3 bases and J by 6 bases, with 11 bases left in between. The CDR3 is 14 amino acids. CDR3: CASSFLSLAGELFF. In DNA form, the CDR3 reads TGTGCCAGCAGTTTTCTAAGTCTGGCCGGGGAGCTGTTTTTT.

This clonotype was recorded at least ten times. The chain joins TRBV2 to TRBJ2-1; 13 bases are a match to TRBD2. Germline-derived CDR1 and CDR2 are SNHLY and FYNNEI. CDR3 length: 15 amino acids. With V trimmed by 5 bases and J by 9 bases, 7 bases remained unmatched. This CDR3 reads CASSTGLAGEGEQFF. As DNA, the CDR3 is TGTGCCAGCAGTACTGGACTAGCGGGAGAGGGTGAGCAGTTCTTC.

In this sample, this clonotype turned up a few times. The rearrangement joins TRBV5-1 to TRBJ2-3, with unresolved D. The CDR3 totals 15 residues. V lost 3 bases, J lost 2 bases, and 13 bases lay in between. Germline CDR1 is SGHRS and CDR2 is YFSETQ. CDR3 residues: CASSWFLGHTDTQYF. CDR3 bases: TGCGCCAGCAGCTGGTTCCTAGGTCACACAGATACGCAGTATTTT. The variable domain in full, with the rest retrieved from reference TRBV5-1 and TRBJ2-3, is KAGVTQTPRYLIKTRGQQVTLSCSPISGHRSVSWYQQTPGQGLQFLFEYFSETQRNKGNFPGRFSGRQFSNSRSEMNVSTLELGDSALYLCASSWFLGHTDTQYFGPGTRLTVL.